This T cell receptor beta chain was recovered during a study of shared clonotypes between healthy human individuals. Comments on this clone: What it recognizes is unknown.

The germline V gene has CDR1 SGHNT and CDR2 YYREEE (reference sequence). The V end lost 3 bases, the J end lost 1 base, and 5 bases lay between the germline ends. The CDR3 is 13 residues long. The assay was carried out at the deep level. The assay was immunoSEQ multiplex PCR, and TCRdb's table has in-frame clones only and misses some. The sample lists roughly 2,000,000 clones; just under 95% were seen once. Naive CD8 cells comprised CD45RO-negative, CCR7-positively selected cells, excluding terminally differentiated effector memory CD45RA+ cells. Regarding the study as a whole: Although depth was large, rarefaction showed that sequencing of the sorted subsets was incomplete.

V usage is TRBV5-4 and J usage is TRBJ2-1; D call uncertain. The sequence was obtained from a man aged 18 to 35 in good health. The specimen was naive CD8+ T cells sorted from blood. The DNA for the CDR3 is TGTGCCAGCAGCTCAGGATCCTACAATGAGCAGTTCTTC. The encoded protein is CASSSGSYNEQFF.